This TCR beta chain was captured in a study of blood T cell repertoires in COVID-19. Sequenced by immunoSEQ multiplex PCR; TCRdb stores in-frame clones only, minus some. The sample holds under 400,000 clones; roughly 86% are singletons and the top ten take more than 9%. Trimming at V came to 6 bases and at J to 6 bases, leaving 9 bases not matched to a gene. Germline lookup yields CDR1 KGHSH and CDR2 LQKENI. The CDR3 spans 15 residues. This sequence was found in a woman aged 25-40 years with COVID-19, enrolled during active disease. The sequenced sample consisted of peripheral blood. This chain uses TRBV18 with TRBJ1-5; TRBD1 aligns across 9 bases. The CDR3 coding sequence is TGTGCCAGCTCTCCAGGGACAGGGACGGGTCAGCCCCAGCATTTT. This gives the protein CASSPGTGTGQPQHF.